A selection of T cell receptor beta chains follows, all from one sample in a study of blood T cell repertoires in COVID-19. Clones were sequenced by immunoSEQ multiplex PCR, and TCRdb holds only the in-frame ones, with some missing. The table lists 150,000 to 200,000 clones, about 85% of them singletons. Material for sequencing was peripheral blood. The source is a man aged 55 to 70 with acute or convalescent COVID-19. Both conserved end residues are part of each CDR3. A D gene is named only where the DNA matches it firmly. Size tells how often a clone was seen (once, few, many) or the class of an expanded clone, and some rows leave it out.

>-|TRBJ1-2|-|TRBV6-5
TGTGCCAGCGTCCGGGGGACGTATGGCTACACCTTC
CASVRGTYGYTF
>-|TRBJ1-2|-|TRBV5-4
TGTGCCAGCAGCCCGGAAGGGAGTAACTATGGCTACACCTTC
CASSPEGSNYGYTF
>-|TRBJ1-2|-|TRBV5-4
TGTGCCAGCAGCGCAGACAGGTCGTATGGCTACACCTTC
CASSADRSYGYTF
>TRBD1|TRBJ1-2|few|TRBV27
TGTGCCAGCAGTTTTCGACAGGGGCATGGCTACACCTTC
CASSFRQGHGYTF
>-|TRBJ1-5|-|TRBV18
TGTGCCAGCTCGAGGGACACGGATCAGCCCCAGCATTTT
CASSRDTDQPQHF
>TRBD2|TRBJ2-1|-|TRBV6-4
TGTGCCAGCAGGGGGACTAGCGGGATGGCGGGTGAGCAGTTCTTC
CASRGTSGMAGEQFF
>-|TRBJ1-2|-|TRBV5-4
TGTGCCAGCACCACAGCGGAACAGGGTGGCTATGGCTACACCTTC
CASTTAEQGGYGYTF
>-|TRBJ1-2|-|TRBV29-1
TGCAGCGTTGAAGATCGGGGGTTCAGGTATGGCTACACCTTC
CSVEDRGFRYGYTF
>TRBD2|TRBJ2-7|-|TRBV3-1/TRBV3-2
TGTGCCAGCAGCCCACTAGCGGGACCCGAGCAGTACTTC
CASSPLAGPEQYF
>-|TRBJ1-1|-|TRBV7-6
TGTGCCAGCAGCTTAGACCCGAGTACTGAAGCTTTCTTT
CASSLDPSTEAFF
>-|TRBJ1-6|-|TRBV29-1
TGCAGCGCTAGCCCCCTGACAGGTATTGGGTCACCCCTCCACTTT
CSASPLTGIGSPLHF
>TRBD1|TRBJ1-4|-|TRBV27
TGTGCCAGCAGTCCTCACAGGGGGCCAACTAATGAAAAACTGTTTTTT
CASSPHRGPTNEKLFF
>-|TRBJ2-1|-|TRBV2
TGTGCCAGCAGTGAAGGGGGCCCTAGCTCCTACAATGAGCAGTTCTTC
CASSEGGPSSYNEQFF
>-|TRBJ1-2|-|TRBV10-3
TGTGCCATCAGTGAGTCAAGGCAGGGATCGGGCGGCTACACCTTC
CAISESRQGSGGYTF
>-|TRBJ2-5|-|TRBV6-1
TGTGCCAGCAGTGAGGGACATTCTGTGGAGACCCAGTACTTC
CASSEGHSVETQYF
>TRBD1|TRBJ1-2|-|TRBV6-5
TGTGCCAGCAGTTACTCGACGCCGACAGGGGGTCGGGGCTACACCTTC
CASSYSTPTGGRGYTF
>-|TRBJ2-5|-|TRBV6-6
TGTGCCAGCAGTTTCGATTACCCGGACGGGAAAGAGACCCAGTACTTC
CASSFDYPDGKETQYF
>-|TRBJ2-7|-|TRBV6-5
TGTGCCAGCAGTTTAGACAGGTCTTTCGTTTACGAGCAGTACTTC
CASSLDRSFVYEQYF
>-|TRBJ1-1|once|TRBV6-5
TGTGCCAGCAGTCCGGAGGGGACTAGCTTCACTGAAGCTTTCTTT
CASSPEGTSFTEAFF
>-|TRBJ1-2|many|TRBV5-6
TGTGCCAGCAGCTTGGGACCGGGGATGAGGTATGGCTACACCTTC
CASSLGPGMRYGYTF
>-|TRBJ1-2|-|TRBV3-1/TRBV3-2
TGTGCCAGCAGCCAAGATATAGGGGCCGGCTACACCTTC
CASSQDIGAGYTF
>-|TRBJ1-5|-|TRBV2
TGTGCCAGCAGCGCGGGAGCAGTAACGCTGGGTCAGCCCCAGCATTTT
CASSAGAVTLGQPQHF
>-|TRBJ1-6|-|TRBV2
TGTGCCAGCAGACAGGACAGAGTTAATTCACCCCTCCACTTT
CASRQDRVNSPLHF
>TRBD1|TRBJ2-5|-|TRBV3-1/TRBV3-2
TGTGCCAGCAGTTTGCCCCGGGACAGGGTCCTCCAAGAGACCCAGTACTTC
CASSLPRDRVLQETQYF
>-|TRBJ2-7|-|TRBV6-1
TGTGCCAGCAGTGAAATAGGGGCCGATACCTACGAGCAGTACTTC
CASSEIGADTYEQYF
>-|TRBJ2-1|-|TRBV5-4
TGTGCCAGCAGTTGGCGAGGGGGAACCTACAATGAGCAGTTCTTC
CASSWRGGTYNEQFF
>-|TRBJ1-1|few|TRBV12-5
TGTGCTAGTGGTCCCCCACGGCTGACAAACACTGAAGCTTTCTTT
CASGPPRLTNTEAFF
>TRBD1|TRBJ1-1|-|TRBV5-1
TGCGCCAGCAGCTTAAGCCTGACAGGGTATGAAGCTTTCTTT
CASSLSLTGYEAFF
>TRBD1|TRBJ1-3|-|TRBV5-4
TGTGCCAGCAGCTCGGGACAGGGCTATGACACCATATATTTT
CASSSGQGYDTIYF
>TRBD1|TRBJ1-1|-|TRBV19
TGTGCCAGTAGTATGGACAGGGTCATGAACACTGAAGCTTTCTTT
CASSMDRVMNTEAFF
>-|TRBJ2-2|-|TRBV6-5
TGTGCCAGCAGTTTCAGGGAATACACCGGGGAGCTGTTTTTT
CASSFREYTGELFF
>TRBD1|TRBJ1-1|-|TRBV10-3
TGTGCCATCAGTTTGGACAGGGGGGTCACTGAAGCTTTCTTT
CAISLDRGVTEAFF
>-|TRBJ1-5|once|TRBV5-1
TGCGCCAGCAGCTTGCGCGGGGGGGCGGATCAGCCCCAGCATTTT
CASSLRGGADQPQHF
>TRBD2|TRBJ2-3|-|TRBV7-2
TGTGCCAGCAGCTGGGCGGGAGGAATGATCGCAGATACGCAGTATTTT
CASSWAGGMIADTQYF
>-|TRBJ2-3|few|TRBV11-1
TGTGCCAGCAGCCAGGGGCTTAGCACAGATACGCAGTATTTT
CASSQGLSTDTQYF
>TRBD1|TRBJ1-5|once|TRBV4-1
TGCGCCAGCAGCCTCTTAGACAGGGGAAATCAGCCCCAGCATTTT
CASSLLDRGNQPQHF
>-|TRBJ1-6|-|TRBV9
TGTGCCAGCAGCGGCGGGGGAGGGAATTCACCCCTCCACTTT
CASSGGGGNSPLHF
>-|TRBJ2-2|-|TRBV11-2
TGTGCCCACCAGACAGTTGAGTACACCGGGGAGCTGTTTTTT
CAHQTVEYTGELFF
>-|TRBJ1-2|once|TRBV18
TGTGCCAGCTCACCAGCACAGGGTGACGGCTACACCTTC
CASSPAQGDGYTF
>TRBD2|TRBJ2-5|-|TRBV7-2
TGTGCCAGCAGCTTAAGGTTGACTAGCGGGGTGTACCAAGAGACCCAGTACTTC
CASSLRLTSGVYQETQYF
>TRBD1|TRBJ1-1|-|TRBV13
TGTGCCAGCAGCTTAGGTGGGACAGGGCGGAGGACTGAAGCTTTCTTT
CASSLGGTGRRTEAFF